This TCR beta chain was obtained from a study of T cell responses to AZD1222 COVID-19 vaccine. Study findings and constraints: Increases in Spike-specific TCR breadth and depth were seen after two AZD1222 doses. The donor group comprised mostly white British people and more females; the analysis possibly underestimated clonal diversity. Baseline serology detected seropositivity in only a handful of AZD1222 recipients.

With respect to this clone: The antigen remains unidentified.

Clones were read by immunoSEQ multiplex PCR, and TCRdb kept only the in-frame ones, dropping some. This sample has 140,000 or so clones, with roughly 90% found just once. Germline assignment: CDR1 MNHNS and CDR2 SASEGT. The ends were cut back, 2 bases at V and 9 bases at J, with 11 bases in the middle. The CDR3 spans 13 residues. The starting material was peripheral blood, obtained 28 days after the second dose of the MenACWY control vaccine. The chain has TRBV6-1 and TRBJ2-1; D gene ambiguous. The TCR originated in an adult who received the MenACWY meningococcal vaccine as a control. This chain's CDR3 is CASSELWIGEQFF. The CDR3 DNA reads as TGTGCCAGCAGTGAATTATGGATCGGTGAGCAGTTCTTC.